This TCR beta chain was sequenced for a study of T cell responses to AZD1222 COVID-19 vaccine. Study-wide results and caveats: Researchers report vaccine-associated CD4 TCRs spanning spike, with dominance at 160-218 and 743-854.

Germline V CDR1 and CDR2: SEHNR, FQNEAQ (reference sequence). CDR3 length: 13 amino acids. V dropped 6 bases and J dropped 5; count of bases not matched to a gene: 4. Concerning this clone itself: The antigen remains undetermined.

This table comes from immunoSEQ multiplex PCR, and its TCRdb copy is limited to in-frame clones, with some not included. The repertoire has approximately 69,000 clones, over 80% of them found once; the top ten carry around 25%. The origin of this receptor is an adult who received the AZD1222 COVID-19 vaccine. The source material was peripheral blood, sampled 28 days after the second AZD1222 dose. This rearrangement joins TRBV7-9 to TRBJ2-1; 7 nucleotides align to TRBD1. The CDR3 nucleotides are TGTGCCAGCAGACAGGGGAGCAACAATGAGCAGTTCTTC. Residues: CASRQGSNNEQFF.